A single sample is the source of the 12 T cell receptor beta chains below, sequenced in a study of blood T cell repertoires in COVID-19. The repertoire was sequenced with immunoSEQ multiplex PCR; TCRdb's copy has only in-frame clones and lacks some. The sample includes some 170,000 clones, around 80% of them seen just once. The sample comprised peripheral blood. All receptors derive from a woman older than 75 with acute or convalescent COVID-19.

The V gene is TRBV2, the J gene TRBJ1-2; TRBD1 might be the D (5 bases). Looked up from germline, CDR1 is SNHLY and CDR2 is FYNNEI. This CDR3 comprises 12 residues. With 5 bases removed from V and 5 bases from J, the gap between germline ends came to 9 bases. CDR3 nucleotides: TGTGCCAGCAGTTTCAGGGATTATGGCTACACCTTC. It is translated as CASSFRDYGYTF.

Here the CDR3 DNA reads TGTGCCAGCAGCCAAGACTGGACTAGCGGGGTAACCTACGAGCAGTACTTC. Protein: CASSQDWTSGVTYEQYF. The gene calls are TRBV3-1 (or the pseudogene TRBV3-2) and TRBJ2-7, with TRBD2 identical over 12 bases. Trimming at V came to 0 bases and at J to 2 bases, leaving 5 bases not matched to a gene. The CDR3 sequence is 17 residues long. The germline V gene encodes CDR1 LGHDT and CDR2 YNNKEL (reference sequence).

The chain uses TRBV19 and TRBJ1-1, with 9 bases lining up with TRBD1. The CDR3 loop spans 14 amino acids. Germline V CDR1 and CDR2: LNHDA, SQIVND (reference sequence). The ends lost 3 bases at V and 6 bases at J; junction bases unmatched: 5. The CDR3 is CASSITGGDSEAFF. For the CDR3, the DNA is TGTGCCAGTAGTATTACAGGGGGCGACTCTGAAGCTTTCTTT.

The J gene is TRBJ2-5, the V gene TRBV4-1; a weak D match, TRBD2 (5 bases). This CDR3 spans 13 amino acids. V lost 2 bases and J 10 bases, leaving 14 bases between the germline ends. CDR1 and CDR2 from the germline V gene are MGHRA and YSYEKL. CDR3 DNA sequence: TGCGCCAGCAGCCAACGGGCGGGCGTGGTCCAGTACTTC. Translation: CASSQRAGVVQYF.

CDR3 nucleotide sequence: TGCGCCAGCAGCTTACCTACCGGGACAGGGGGCTACGAGCAGTACTTC. This gives the protein CASSLPTGTGGYEQYF. The chain uses TRBV5-1 and TRBJ2-7; the match to TRBD1 covers 11 bases. CDR1 is SGHRS and CDR2 is YFSETQ in the germline V gene. This CDR3 contains 16 residues. Germline trimming cut 2 bases from V and 3 bases from J; bases unmatched to any gene: 7.

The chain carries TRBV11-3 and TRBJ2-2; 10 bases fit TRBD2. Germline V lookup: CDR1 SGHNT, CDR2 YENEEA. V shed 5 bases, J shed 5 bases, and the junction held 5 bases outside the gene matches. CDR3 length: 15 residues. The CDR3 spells CASSPGLAATGELFF. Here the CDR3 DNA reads TGTGCCAGCAGCCCCGGACTAGCGGCGACCGGGGAGCTGTTTTTT.

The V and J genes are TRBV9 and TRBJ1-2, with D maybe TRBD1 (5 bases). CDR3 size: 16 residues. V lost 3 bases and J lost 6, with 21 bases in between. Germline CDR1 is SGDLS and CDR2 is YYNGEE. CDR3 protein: CASSAQQVAIINGYTF. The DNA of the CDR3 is TGTGCCAGCAGCGCTCAACAGGTGGCCATAATAAATGGCTACACCTTC.

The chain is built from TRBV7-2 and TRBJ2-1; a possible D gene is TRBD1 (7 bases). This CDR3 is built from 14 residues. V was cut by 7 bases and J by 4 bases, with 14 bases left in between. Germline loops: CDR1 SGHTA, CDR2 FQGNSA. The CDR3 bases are TGTGCCAGCAACCCAGGGGGGTTATACAATGAGCAGTTCTTC. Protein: CASNPGGLYNEQFF.

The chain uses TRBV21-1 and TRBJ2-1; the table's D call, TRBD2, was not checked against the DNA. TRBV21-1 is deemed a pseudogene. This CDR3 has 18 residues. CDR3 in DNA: TGTGCCAGCAGCAAAAAGAGTGCGAGCGGGAGCTCCTACAATGAGCAGTTCTTC. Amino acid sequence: CASSKKSASGSSYNEQFF.

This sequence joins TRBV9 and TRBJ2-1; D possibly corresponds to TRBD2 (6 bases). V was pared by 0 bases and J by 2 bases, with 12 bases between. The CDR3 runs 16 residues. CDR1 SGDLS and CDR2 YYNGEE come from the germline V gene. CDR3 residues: CASSVVSSGAYNEQFF. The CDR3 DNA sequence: TGTGCCAGCAGCGTAGTTAGTAGCGGAGCCTACAATGAGCAGTTCTTC.

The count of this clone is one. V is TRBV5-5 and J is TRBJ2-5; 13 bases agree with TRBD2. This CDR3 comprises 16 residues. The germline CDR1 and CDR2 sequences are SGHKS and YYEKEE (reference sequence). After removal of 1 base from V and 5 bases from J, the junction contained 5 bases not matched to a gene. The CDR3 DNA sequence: TGTGCCAGCAGCTTGACTAGCGGGAGGGTGGGGGAGACCCAGTACTTC. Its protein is CASSLTSGRVGETQYF.

CDR3 sequence reads: CAIRGRGYNSPLHF. CDR3 DNA sequence: TGTGCCATCAGAGGACGGGGCTATAATTCACCCCTCCACTTT. V is TRBV10-3 and J is TRBJ1-6, with D unresolved. The CDR3 length is 14 residues. Per the germline V gene, CDR1 is ENHRY and CDR2 is SYGVKD. Trimming took off 6 bases at V and 3 bases at J, with 9 bases between the two ends.